The present T cell receptor (beta chain) was sequenced within a study of blood T cells in healthy people across ages. Study-wide context: Template switching caught about one barcoded beta molecule for each two T cells.

This clonotype was recorded a few times. The antigen is not known. The authors ran a second PCR of about 6 to 11 cycles using a sample-barcoded 5' primer and a J-beta primer mix. TCRdb analysed the 5' RACE reads with MiXCR anew, one entry per CDR3 protein. The table includes approximately 1.5 million distinct CDR3 sequences, approximately 42% detected once. General observations from the study: Per million T cells, TCR beta diversity dropped roughly linearly as age increased. Comparison with aged donors showed that long-lived donors had more naive CD4+ cells and higher diversity. It was held that the diversity estimates obtained from one million T cells were underestimates.

Trimming pared 10 bases from V and 8 bases from J, leaving 18 bases between. Germline assignment: CDR1 ENHRY and CDR2 SYGVKD. CDR3 length: 14 amino acids. This receptor was identified in a woman younger than 30 in good health. Sequencing was performed on blood. V gene TRBV10-3 combines with J gene TRBJ1-6; D uncertain. For the CDR3, the DNA is TGTGCCACCGGGGTGGGGTTGAGTTATTCACCCCTCCACTTT. Its protein is CATGVGLSYSPLHF.